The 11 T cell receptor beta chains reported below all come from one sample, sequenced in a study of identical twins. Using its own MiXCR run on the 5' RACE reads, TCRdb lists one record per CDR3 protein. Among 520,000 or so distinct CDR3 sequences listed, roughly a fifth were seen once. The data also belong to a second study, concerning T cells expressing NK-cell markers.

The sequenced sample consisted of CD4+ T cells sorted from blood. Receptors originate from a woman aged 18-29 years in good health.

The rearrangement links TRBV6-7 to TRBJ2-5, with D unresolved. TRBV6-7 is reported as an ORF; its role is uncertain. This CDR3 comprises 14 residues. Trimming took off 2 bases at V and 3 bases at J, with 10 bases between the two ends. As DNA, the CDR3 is TGTGCCAGCAGTTACCCCGTGAAGAAAGAGACCCAGTACTTC. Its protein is CASSYPVKKETQYF.

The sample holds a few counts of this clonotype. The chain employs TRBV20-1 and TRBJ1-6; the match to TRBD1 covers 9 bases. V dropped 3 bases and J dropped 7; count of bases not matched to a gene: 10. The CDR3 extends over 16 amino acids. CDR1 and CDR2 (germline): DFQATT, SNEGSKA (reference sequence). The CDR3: CSARVGTGRSNSPLHF. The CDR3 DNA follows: TGCAGTGCTAGGGTAGGGACAGGGAGAAGCAATTCACCCCTCCACTTT.

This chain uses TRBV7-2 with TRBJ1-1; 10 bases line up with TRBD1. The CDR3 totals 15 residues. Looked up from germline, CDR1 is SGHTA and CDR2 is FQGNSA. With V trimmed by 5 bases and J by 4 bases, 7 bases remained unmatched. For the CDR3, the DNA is TGTGCCAGCAGCCGGGGACAGGGGCGCGCCACTGAAGCTTTCTTT. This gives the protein CASSRGQGRATEAFF.

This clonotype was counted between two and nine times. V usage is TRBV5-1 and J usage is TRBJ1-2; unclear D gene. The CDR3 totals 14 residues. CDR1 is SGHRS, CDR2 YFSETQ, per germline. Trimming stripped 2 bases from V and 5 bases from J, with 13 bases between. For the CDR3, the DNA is TGCGCCAGCAGCTTCCTTACAGCAGAGTATGGCTACACCTTC. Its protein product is CASSFLTAEYGYTF.

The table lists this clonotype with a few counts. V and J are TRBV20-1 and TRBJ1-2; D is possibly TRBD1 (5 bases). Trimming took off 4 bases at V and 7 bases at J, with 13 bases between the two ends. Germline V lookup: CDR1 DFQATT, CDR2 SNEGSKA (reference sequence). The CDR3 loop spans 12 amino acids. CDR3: CSAILQGGGYTF. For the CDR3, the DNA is TGCAGTGCTATCCTTCAGGGTGGTGGCTACACCTTC.

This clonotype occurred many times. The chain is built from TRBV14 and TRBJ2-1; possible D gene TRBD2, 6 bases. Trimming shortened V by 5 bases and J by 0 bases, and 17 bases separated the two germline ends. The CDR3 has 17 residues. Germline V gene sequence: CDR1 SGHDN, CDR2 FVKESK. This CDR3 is CASSAYLGGGSYNEQFF. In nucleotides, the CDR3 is TGTGCCAGCAGCGCATATCTGGGGGGAGGCTCCTACAATGAGCAGTTCTTC.

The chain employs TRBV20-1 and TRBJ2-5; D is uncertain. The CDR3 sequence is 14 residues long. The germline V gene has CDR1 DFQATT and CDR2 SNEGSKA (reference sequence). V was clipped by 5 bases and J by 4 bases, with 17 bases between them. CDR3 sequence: CSASSPYATETQYF. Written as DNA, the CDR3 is TGCAGTGCTTCGTCCCCCTACGCGACAGAGACCCAGTACTTC.

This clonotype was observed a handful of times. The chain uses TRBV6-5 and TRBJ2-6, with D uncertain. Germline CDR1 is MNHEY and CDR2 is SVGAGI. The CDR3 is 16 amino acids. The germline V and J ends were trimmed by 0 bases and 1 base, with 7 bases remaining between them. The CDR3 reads CASSYSMGSGANVLTF. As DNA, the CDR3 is TGTGCCAGCAGTTACTCGATGGGGTCTGGGGCCAACGTCCTGACTTTC.

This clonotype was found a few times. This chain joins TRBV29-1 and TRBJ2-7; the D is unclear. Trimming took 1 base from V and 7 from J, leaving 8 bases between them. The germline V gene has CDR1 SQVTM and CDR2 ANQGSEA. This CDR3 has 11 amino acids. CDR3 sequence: CSVEGAAEQYF. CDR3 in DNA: TGCAGCGTTGAAGGGGCCGCTGAGCAGTACTTC.

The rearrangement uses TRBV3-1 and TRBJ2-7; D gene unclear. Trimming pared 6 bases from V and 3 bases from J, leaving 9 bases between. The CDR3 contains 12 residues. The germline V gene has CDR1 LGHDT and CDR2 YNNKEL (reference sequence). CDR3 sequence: CASSRADYEQYF. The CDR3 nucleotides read TGTGCCAGCAGTCGCGCAGACTACGAGCAGTACTTC.

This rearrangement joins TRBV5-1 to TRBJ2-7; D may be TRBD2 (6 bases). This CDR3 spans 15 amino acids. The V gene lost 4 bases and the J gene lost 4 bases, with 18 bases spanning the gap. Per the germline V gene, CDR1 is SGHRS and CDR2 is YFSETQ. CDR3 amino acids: CASSGGNLREYEQYF. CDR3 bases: TGCGCCAGCAGCGGGGGGAATCTGAGGGAGTACGAGCAGTACTTC.